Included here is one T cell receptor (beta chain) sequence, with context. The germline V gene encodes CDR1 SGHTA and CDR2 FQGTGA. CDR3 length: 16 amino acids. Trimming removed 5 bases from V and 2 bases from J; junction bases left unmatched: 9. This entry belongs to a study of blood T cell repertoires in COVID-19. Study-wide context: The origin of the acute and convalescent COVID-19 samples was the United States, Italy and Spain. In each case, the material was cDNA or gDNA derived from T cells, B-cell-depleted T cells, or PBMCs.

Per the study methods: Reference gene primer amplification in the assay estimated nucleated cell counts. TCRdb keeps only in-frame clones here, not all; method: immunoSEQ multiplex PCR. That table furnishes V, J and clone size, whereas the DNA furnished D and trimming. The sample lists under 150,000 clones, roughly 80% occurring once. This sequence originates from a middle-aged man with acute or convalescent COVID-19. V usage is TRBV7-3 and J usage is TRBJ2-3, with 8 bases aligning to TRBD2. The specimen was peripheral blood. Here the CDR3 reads CASSPVAGGLTDTQYF. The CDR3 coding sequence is TGTGCCAGCAGCCCCGTGGCGGGGGGCCTCACAGATACGCAGTATTTT.